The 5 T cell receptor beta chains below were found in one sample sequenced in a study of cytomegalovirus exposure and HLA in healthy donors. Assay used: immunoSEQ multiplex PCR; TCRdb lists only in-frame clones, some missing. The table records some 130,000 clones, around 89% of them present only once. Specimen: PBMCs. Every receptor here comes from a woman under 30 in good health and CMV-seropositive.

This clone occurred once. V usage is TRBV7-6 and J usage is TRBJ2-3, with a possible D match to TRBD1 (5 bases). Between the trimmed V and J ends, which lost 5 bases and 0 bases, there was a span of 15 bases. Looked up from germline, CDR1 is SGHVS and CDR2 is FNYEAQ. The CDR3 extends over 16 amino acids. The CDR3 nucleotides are TGTGCCAGCAGCGGGGCGACAGATATTAGCACAGATACGCAGTATTTT. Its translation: CASSGATDISTDTQYF.

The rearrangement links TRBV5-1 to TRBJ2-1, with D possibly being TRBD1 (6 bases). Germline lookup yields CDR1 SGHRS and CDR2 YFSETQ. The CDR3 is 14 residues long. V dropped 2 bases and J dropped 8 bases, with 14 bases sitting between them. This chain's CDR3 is CASSFRRGWDEQFF. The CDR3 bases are TGCGCCAGCAGCTTCCGCAGGGGATGGGATGAGCAGTTCTTC.

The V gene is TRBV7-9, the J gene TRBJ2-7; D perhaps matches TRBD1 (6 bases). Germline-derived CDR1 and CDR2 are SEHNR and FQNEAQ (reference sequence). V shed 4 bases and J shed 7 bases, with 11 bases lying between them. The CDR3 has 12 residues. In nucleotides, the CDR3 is TGTGCCAGCAGCTCCAGGGGTTTTGAGCAGTACTTC. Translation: CASSSRGFEQYF.

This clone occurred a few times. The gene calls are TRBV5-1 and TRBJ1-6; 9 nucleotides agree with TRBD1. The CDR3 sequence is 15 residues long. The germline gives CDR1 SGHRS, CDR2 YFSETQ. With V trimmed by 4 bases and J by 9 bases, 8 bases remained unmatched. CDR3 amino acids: CASSLGTGIISPLHF. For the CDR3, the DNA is TGCGCCAGCAGCCTCGGGACAGGGATAATTTCACCCCTCCACTTT. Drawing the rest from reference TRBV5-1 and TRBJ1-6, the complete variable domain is KAGVTQTPRYLIKTRGQQVTLSCSPISGHRSVSWYQQTPGQGLQFLFEYFSETQRNKGNFPGRFSGRQFSNSRSEMNVSTLELGDSALYLCASSLGTGIISPLHFGNGTRLTVT.

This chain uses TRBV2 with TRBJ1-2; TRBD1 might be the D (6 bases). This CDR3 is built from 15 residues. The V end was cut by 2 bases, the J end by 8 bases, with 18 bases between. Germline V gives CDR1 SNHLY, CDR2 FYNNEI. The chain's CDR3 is CASSENGREQGGYTF. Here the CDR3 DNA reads TGTGCCAGCAGTGAAAACGGCCGGGAACAGGGAGGCTACACCTTC.